These 20 T cell receptor beta chains were all obtained from the same sample, sequenced in a study of a mutant IDH1 vaccine in newly diagnosed glioma. The antigens these receptors bind are not known. Assay: immunoSEQ multiplex PCR; the TCRdb copy retains only in-frame clones and omits some. The sample has roughly 39,000 clones, roughly 88% seen once; the top ten hold over 1.5%. The time point here: week 5, during vaccination. Vaccinated patients received 300 ug of mutant IDH1 20-mer peptide per dose, with topical imiquimod. Sequencing was performed on PBMCs, taken from a glioma patient whose treatment included an IDH1 peptide vaccine. All receptors derive from a middle-aged man with glioma.

The rearrangement joins TRBV7-2 to TRBJ2-7, with D perhaps TRBD2 (6 bases). Germline loops: CDR1 SGHTA, CDR2 FQGNSA. Trimming left V 3 bases short and J 0 bases short, with 6 bases between. The CDR3 consists of 13 residues. CDR3 protein: CASSLTSSYEQYF. CDR3 nucleotides: TGTGCCAGCAGCTTGACTAGCTCCTACGAGCAGTACTTC.

The rearrangement links TRBV6-5 to TRBJ2-3; D possibly corresponds to TRBD2 (6 bases). Germline V gene data show CDR1 as MNHEY and CDR2 as SVGAGI. The CDR3 loop spans 16 amino acids. V shed 0 bases and J shed 2 bases, with 12 bases lying between them. The DNA for the CDR3 is TGTGCCAGCAGTTACTCCCAGCGGGTATCCACAGATACGCAGTATTTT. This gives the protein CASSYSQRVSTDTQYF.

This chain connects TRBV7-2 to TRBJ2-7; perhaps TRBD1 as D (6 bases). V dropped 5 bases and J dropped 2 bases, with 7 bases sitting between them. Germline V gene data show CDR1 as SGHTA and CDR2 as FQGNSA. The CDR3 has 12 residues. Here the CDR3 reads CASSRTAYEQYF. The CDR3 nucleotides read TGTGCCAGCAGCCGGACAGCCTACGAGCAGTACTTC. The complete variable domain, with remaining parts taken from reference TRBV7-2 and TRBJ2-7, reads GAGVSQSPSNKVTEKGKDVELRCDPISGHTALYWYRQSLGQGLEFLIYFQGNSAPDKSGLPSDRFSAERTGGSVSTLTIQRTQQEDSAVYLCASSRTAYEQYFGPGTRLTVT.

The chain uses TRBV28 and TRBJ1-1; D is unresolved. This CDR3 is built from 11 residues. V dropped 8 bases and J dropped 0 bases, with 4 bases sitting between them. Germline-derived CDR1 and CDR2 are MDHEN and SYDVKM. DNA of the CDR3: TGTGCCAGCGGAGTGAACACTGAAGCTTTCTTT. This codes for CASGVNTEAFF.

V is TRBV4-2 and J is TRBJ2-3; TRBD2 might be the D (6 bases). CDR1 is LGHNA, CDR2 YNFKEQ, per germline. CDR3 size: 18 residues. V lost 2 bases, J lost 2 bases, and 20 bases lay in between. For the CDR3, the DNA is TGTGCCAGCAGCCAACCGGCCCCTCCTAGCGAACACACAGATACGCAGTATTTT. Translated, it gives CASSQPAPPSEHTDTQYF.

A note on this clone: A junction end diverges from the germline sequence, so it may reflect a read error. The gene calls are TRBV7-7 and TRBJ2-2; D is possibly TRBD2 (6 bases). This CDR3 has 15 amino acids. From germline, CDR1 is SSHAT and CDR2 FNYEAQ (reference sequence). Here the CDR3 DNA reads TGTGCTAGCAGCCGACTTCCGGGAGACACCGGGGAGCTGTTTTTT. Its translation is CASSRLPGDTGELFF.

V is TRBV9 and J is TRBJ2-3; 8 nucleotides line up with TRBD2. Germline trimming cut 4 bases from V and 2 bases from J; bases unmatched to any gene: 6. This CDR3 region has 15 residues. Germline CDR1 SGDLS, CDR2 YYNGEE. This chain's CDR3 is CASSNPAGVTDTQYF. In DNA, the CDR3 is TGTGCCAGCAGCAATCCAGCGGGGGTCACAGATACGCAGTATTTT.

The V call is TRBV6-1, the J call TRBJ2-3, with D perhaps assigned TRBD1 or TRBD2 (5 bases each). From germline, CDR1 is MNHNS and CDR2 SASEGT. Between the trimmed V and J ends, which lost 9 bases and 6 bases, there was a span of 22 bases. This CDR3 is built from 15 residues. The CDR3 protein is CASKPGTANGDTQYF. In DNA form, the CDR3 reads TGTGCCAGTAAGCCCGGGACGGCCAACGGGGATACGCAGTATTTT.

The chain recombines TRBV10-1 with TRBJ2-1; a possible D gene is TRBD2 (6 bases). CDR3 length equals 13 residues. The ends were cut back, 7 bases at V and 4 bases at J, with 11 bases in the middle. Germline lookup yields CDR1 WNHNN and CDR2 SYGVQD (reference sequence). CDR3 residues: CASTGLKYNEQFF. CDR3 in DNA: TGCGCCAGCACCGGACTAAAATACAATGAGCAGTTCTTC.

This clone was recorded only once. The rearrangement uses TRBV4-1 and TRBJ1-4; D is perhaps TRBD1 (5 bases). Germline CDR1 is MGHRA and CDR2 is YSYEKL. Trimming removed 0 bases from V and 2 bases from J, with 13 bases in between. The CDR3 contains 17 residues. The DNA for the CDR3 is TGCGCCAGCAGCCAAGAAGGTGGGGGGATGACTAATGAAAAACTGTTTTTT. Its protein is CASSQEGGGMTNEKLFF.

In its sample, this clone ranks as large. This chain uses TRBV13 with TRBJ1-3; D is undetermined. Germline CDR1 reads PRHDT; CDR2 reads FYEKMQ (reference sequence). The CDR3 is 18 residues long. V lost 5 bases and J lost 1, with 21 bases in between. CDR3 in DNA: TGTGCCAGCAGCCCTCGATTACCCTTGGTAGGGTCTGGAAACACCATATATTTT. Translation gives CASSPRLPLVGSGNTIYF.

The CDR3 here is CASSSGGGRELFF. For the CDR3, the DNA is TGTGCCAGTAGTAGTGGTGGTGGCCGGGAGCTGTTTTTT. This chain links TRBV19 with TRBJ2-2, with D uncertain. The V end lost 4 bases, the J end lost 9 bases, and 12 bases lay between the germline ends. Germline V gives CDR1 LNHDA, CDR2 SQIVND (reference sequence). The CDR3 consists of 13 residues. Full variable domain (missing parts from reference TRBV19 and TRBJ2-2): DGGITQSPKYLFRKEGQNVTLSCEQNLNHDAMYWYRQDPGQGLRLIYYSQIVNDFQKGDIAEGYSVSREKKESFPLTVTSAQKNPTAFYLCASSSGGGRELFFGEGSRLTVL.

The J gene is TRBJ1-1, the V gene TRBV5-1, with TRBD1 matching 10 bases. V shed 4 bases and J 1 base; nucleotides not matched to a gene: 4. Germline lookup yields CDR1 SGHRS and CDR2 YFSETQ. CDR3 length: 15 amino acids. CDR3 in amino acids: CASSRQGAGNTEAFF. CDR3 in DNA: TGCGCCAGCAGCAGACAGGGGGCCGGGAACACTGAAGCTTTCTTT. Drawing the rest from reference TRBV5-1 and TRBJ1-1, the complete variable domain is KAGVTQTPRYLIKTRGQQVTLSCSPISGHRSVSWYQQTPGQGLQFLFEYFSETQRNKGNFPGRFSGRQFSNSRSEMNVSTLELGDSALYLCASSRQGAGNTEAFFGQGTRLTVV.

This clone was recorded a few times. The V and J genes are TRBV9 and TRBJ1-1; D not resolved. This CDR3 comprises 15 residues. V was pared by 0 bases and J by 1 base, with 10 bases between. Germline V CDR1 and CDR2: SGDLS, YYNGEE. CDR3 in DNA: TGTGCCAGCAGCGTAGGGGGTACGGGGAACACTGAAGCTTTCTTT. Its protein is CASSVGGTGNTEAFF.

This clone has a handful of counts. The chain carries TRBV6-4 and TRBJ1-1; D call uncertain. The CDR3 has 11 residues. From germline, CDR1 is MRHNA and CDR2 SNTAGT. The V gene lost 4 bases and the J gene lost 9 bases, with 9 bases spanning the gap. CDR3 sequence (DNA): TGTGCCAGCAGTGCGGGAGGACAAGCTTTCTTT. Its translation is CASSAGGQAFF.

The V gene is TRBV5-1, the J gene TRBJ2-5; 9 nucleotides agree with TRBD2. The CDR3 consists of 17 residues. Germline-derived CDR1 and CDR2 are SGHRS and YFSETQ. With 3 bases clipped from V and 3 bases from J, the junction kept 12 bases outside the gene matches. The CDR3, as DNA: TGCGCCAGCAGCTCTGGACTAGCGTACGCCCCGGAAGAGACCCAGTACTTC. As protein: CASSSGLAYAPEETQYF.

The V gene is TRBV4-1, the J gene TRBJ2-5; D not certain. The end of the DNA fits TRBJ2-7 better, so the J call may be wrong. This CDR3 is built from 13 residues. CDR1 and CDR2 (germline): MGHRA, YSYEKL. The CDR3 sequence is CASSQVLNYEQYF. For the CDR3, the DNA is TGCGCCAGCAGCCAAGTCCTAAACTACGAGCAGTACTTC.

The chain carries TRBV25-1 and TRBJ1-4; D is uncertain. Trimming removed 4 bases at V and 2 bases at J, with 5 bases between. Looked up from germline, CDR1 is MGHDK and CDR2 is SYGVNS. The CDR3 covers 13 residues. The CDR3 protein is CASSGWTNEKLFF. In DNA form, the CDR3 reads TGTGCCAGCAGTGGTTGGACTAATGAAAAACTGTTTTTT.

The V gene is TRBV25-1, the J gene TRBJ1-3; 7 bases are shared with TRBD1. Germline V CDR1 and CDR2: MGHDK, SYGVNS. This CDR3 comprises 17 residues. V was clipped by 2 bases and J by 4 bases; unmatched bases: 11. The DNA of the CDR3 is TGTGCCAGCAGTGAAGGAGGGTTTAGGGGGCCCGGAAACACCATATATTTT. Its protein is CASSEGGFRGPGNTIYF.

The chain combines TRBV5-1 with TRBJ1-5; the D gene is possibly TRBD1 (6 bases). Germline CDR1 is SGHRS and CDR2 is YFSETQ. The CDR3 has 15 residues. V gave up 1 base and J gave up 5 bases, with 13 bases separating them. The DNA of the CDR3 is TGCGCCAGCAGCTTGTGGGGGCGCGGTGATCAGCCCCAGCATTTT. It specifies CASSLWGRGDQPQHF.